This T cell receptor (beta chain) was documented in a study of blood T cells in healthy people across ages. The overall study: Roughly one uniquely barcoded beta molecule per two T cells was captured. General observations from the study: Naive T cell percentage strongly correlated with TCR beta diversity. It was not known whether donors were CMV positive (a possible confounder of expanded clonotype changes).

V gave up 0 bases and J gave up 7 bases, with 11 bases separating them. Germline values: CDR1 SGHKS, CDR2 YYEKEE (reference sequence). The CDR3 runs to 13 residues. A second PCR of roughly 7 to 11 cycles used a sample-barcoded 5' primer and a J-beta primer mix. TCRdb reanalysed the 5' RACE reads using MiXCR and keeps one entry per CDR3 protein. The table shows some 710,000 distinct CDR3 sequences, with 35% to 60% occurring only once. This clonotype has a handful of counts. Its antigen is still unknown. Sequencing used blood. This receptor was obtained from a man older than 75 in good health. The V gene is TRBV5-5, the J gene TRBJ2-7; tentatively, D is TRBD1 (6 bases). This CDR3 is CASSLDRANEQYF. Here the CDR3 DNA reads TGTGCCAGCAGCTTGGACAGGGCCAATGAGCAGTACTTC.